A single sample gave rise to the 5 T cell receptor beta chains below, sequenced in a study of blood T cells in healthy people across ages. The use of a sample-barcoded 5' primer and a J-beta primer mix characterized a second PCR of roughly 6 to 11 cycles. Each CDR3 protein is one row after TCRdb ran MiXCR on the 5' RACE reads. Of 850,000 to 1,300,000 distinct CDR3 sequences in the sample, 45% were seen once. Material for sequencing was blood. The receptors originated from a woman aged 55-70 years in good health.

This clonotype turned up a few times. The genes are TRBV20-1 and TRBJ2-7; 8 bases are a match to TRBD1. The CDR3 is 13 residues long. CDR1 and CDR2 from the germline V gene are DFQATT and SNEGSKA (reference sequence). J gave up 9 bases and V 6 bases, and 13 bases lay outside the gene matches. The chain's CDR3 is CSARQGSPSGQYF. Here the CDR3 DNA reads TGCAGTGCGAGACAGGGGTCCCCTTCCGGGCAGTACTTC.

J is TRBJ2-1 and V is TRBV3-1; D not certain. V gave up 3 bases and J gave up 2 bases, with 20 bases separating them. This CDR3 spans 18 amino acids. CDR1 is LGHDT, CDR2 YNNKEL, per germline (reference sequence). The CDR3 sequence: CASSHHFFGQAAYNEQFF. The CDR3 DNA sequence: TGTGCCAGCAGCCACCACTTTTTTGGGCAGGCCGCCTACAATGAGCAGTTCTTC.

V usage is TRBV27 and J usage is TRBJ2-7, with 10 bases aligning to TRBD2. Per germline, CDR1 MNHEY and CDR2 SMNVEV (reference sequence). J lost 2 bases, V lost 2 bases, and 6 bases had no gene match. This CDR3 has 16 amino acids. The CDR3 here is CASSLAQREGTYEQYF. CDR3 sequence (DNA): TGTGCCAGCAGTTTAGCCCAGCGGGAGGGTACCTACGAGCAGTACTTC.

The chain carries TRBV28 and TRBJ2-7, with D perhaps being TRBD1 or TRBD2 (6 bases each). The CDR3 is 18 residues long. The germline CDR1 and CDR2 sequences are MDHEN and SYDVKM. Between the trimmed V and J ends, which lost 2 bases and 3 bases, there was a span of 23 bases. CDR3 in amino acids: CASSLTTGPLAYRYEQYF. The CDR3 DNA reads as TGTGCCAGCAGTTTAACCACAGGGCCACTAGCATATCGCTACGAGCAGTACTTC.

With respect to this clonotype: A read error is possible here, since a much larger clone lies one base away. The chain employs TRBV12-3 or TRBV12-4 and TRBJ2-5, with TRBD2 identical over 14 bases. The DNA matches TRBJ2-7 better at its end, which makes the J call doubtful. This CDR3 spans 15 amino acids. CDR3 sequence (DNA): TGTGCCAGCAGTGCGACTAGCGGGGGGGCTTACGAGCAGTACTTC. It codes for CASSATSGGAYEQYF.